The next 15 T cell receptor beta chains were all read from a single sample in a study of shared clonotypes between healthy human individuals. The protocol was immunoSEQ multiplex PCR, while the TCRdb copy is restricted to in-frame clones and leaves out a portion. The repertoire includes about 2.4 million clones, over 85% of them detected once, and around 0.37% sits in the top ten. Sequenced sample: naive CD4+ T cells from PBMCs. Subset given: CD45RA+ positively selected. These receptor sequences come from a man between 18 and 29 years old in good health. Some clones in this sample may be carry-over from other donors' samples.

About this clone itself: Different DNA sequences within this sample yield the same CDR3. This rearrangement joins TRBV2 to TRBJ2-2; 9 nucleotides agree with TRBD1. The CDR3 sequence is 15 residues long. Germline V gene lookup returns CDR1 SNHLY and CDR2 FYNNEI. The V and J ends lost 2 bases and 5 bases, in that order; junction bases with no gene match: 3. As DNA, the CDR3 is TGTGCCAGCAGTGAATTGGGACAGGGAACCGGGGAGCTGTTTTTT. Protein: CASSELGQGTGELFF.

This rearrangement joins TRBV11-2 to TRBJ2-7; the D is unclear. CDR1 and CDR2 from the germline V gene are SGHAT and FQNNGV. Trimming removed 2 bases from V and 0 bases from J, with 8 bases in between. CDR3 length equals 14 residues. The CDR3 DNA reads as TGTGCCAGCAGCTTATGGAGAAGCTCCTACGAGCAGTACTTC. This gives the protein CASSLWRSSYEQYF.

The chain carries TRBV27 and TRBJ1-1; D may be TRBD1 (5 bases). Germline loops: CDR1 MNHEY, CDR2 SMNVEV (reference sequence). The CDR3 is 16 residues long. The ends were cut back, 0 bases at V and 4 bases at J, with 15 bases in the middle. This CDR3 reads CASSLSGRSAATEAFF. CDR3 sequence (DNA): TGTGCCAGCAGTTTATCGGGACGCAGCGCGGCCACTGAAGCTTTCTTT.

Remarks on this clone: At one end the junction does not follow the germline gene, possibly because of a read error. The chain recombines TRBV2 with TRBJ2-2, with TRBD2 matching over 7 bases. The CDR3 covers 17 residues. The germline V gene encodes CDR1 SNHLY and CDR2 FYNNEI. CDR3 nucleotides: TGTGCCAGCAGGGAAGTTCTAGCGGCCGACAACACCGGGGAGCTGTTTTTT. Translated: CASREVLAADNTGELFF.

V is TRBV18 and J is TRBJ2-3, with 9 bases fitting TRBD1. The CDR3 is made up of 16 amino acids. Trimming at V came to 3 bases and at J to 4 bases, leaving 8 bases not matched to a gene. Germline loops: CDR1 KGHSH, CDR2 LQKENI. The CDR3 DNA is TGTGCCAGCTCACCCGGGACAGGGATTGGGCCAGATACGCAGTATTTT. This sequence encodes CASSPGTGIGPDTQYF. Drawing the rest from reference TRBV18 and TRBJ2-3, the complete variable domain is NAGVMQNPRHLVRRRGQEARLRCSPMKGHSHVYWYRQLPEEGLKFMVYLQKENIIDESGMPKERFSAEFPKEGPSILRIQQVVRGDSAAYFCASSPGTGIGPDTQYFGPGTRLTVL.

The chain recombines TRBV11-3 with TRBJ1-1, with D perhaps matching TRBD1 (5 bases). V shed 2 bases and J shed 11 bases, with 12 bases lying between them. The V gene's germline CDR1 is SGHNT and CDR2 YENEEA. CDR3 length: 12 residues. The DNA of the CDR3 is TGTGCCAGCAGCTTAAACGGGGCCAGGGCTTTCTTT. Translated, it gives CASSLNGARAFF.

A few counts support this clone. V is TRBV29-1 and J is TRBJ1-5, with D possibly being TRBD1 (5 bases). Trimming cost V 6 bases and J 2 bases, with 17 bases left between them. The CDR3 runs to 15 residues. Germline lookup yields CDR1 SQVTM and CDR2 ANQGSEA. The CDR3 loop reads CSVGDSSWGNQPQHF. The CDR3 DNA is TGCAGCGTCGGAGACAGTTCTTGGGGCAATCAGCCCCAGCATTTT.

As DNA, the CDR3 is TGTGCCAGCAGTTCCCCCGGACGTGGAGAAGCTTTCTTT. It encodes CASSSPGRGEAFF. The V gene is TRBV6-5, the J gene TRBJ1-1; D ambiguous. V shed 4 bases and J shed 8 bases, with 14 bases lying between them. The CDR3 extends over 13 amino acids. Germline-derived CDR1 and CDR2 are MNHEY and SVGAGI.

The genes are TRBV7-3 and TRBJ2-2; D unresolved. The V and J ends lost 9 bases and 0 bases respectively, with 11 bases between them. Germline V gene sequence: CDR1 SGHTA, CDR2 FQGTGA. The CDR3 extends over 14 amino acids. This CDR3 is CASGRQTNTGELFF. CDR3 nucleotide sequence: TGTGCCAGTGGAAGGCAGACGAACACCGGGGAGCTGTTTTTT.

The chain joins TRBV6-5 to TRBJ2-7, with D unclear. The V end was cut by 4 bases, the J end by 6 bases, with 7 bases between. The CDR3 spans 11 residues. Germline-derived CDR1 and CDR2 are MNHEY and SVGAGI. In DNA form, the CDR3 reads TGTGCCAGCAGTTCAAGGCGCGAGCAGTACTTC. Protein: CASSSRREQYF.

The CDR3 loop is CASSGGTGNEKLFF. CDR3 coding DNA: TGTGCCAGCAGTGGAGGGACAGGGAATGAAAAACTGTTTTTT. The chain combines TRBV6-1 with TRBJ1-4; 9 nucleotides agree with TRBD1. Looked up from germline, CDR1 is MNHNS and CDR2 is SASEGT. V was pared by 4 bases and J by 5 bases, with 2 bases of the junction left unmatched. The CDR3 is 14 amino acids.

The chain recombines TRBV28 with TRBJ1-2, with 8 bases aligning to TRBD1. Germline CDR1 reads MDHEN; CDR2 reads SYDVKM. The CDR3 length is 18 residues. V trimming: 5 bases; J trimming: 9 bases; junction bases outside the gene matches: 23. This chain's CDR3 is CASSPLSGTGSSRFRYTF. The CDR3 bases are TGTGCCAGCAGTCCCCTTTCCGGGACAGGCTCCTCACGGTTTCGCTACACCTTC.

The V and J genes are TRBV7-9 and TRBJ1-4; 11 nucleotides align to TRBD1. V shed 3 bases and J 1 base; nucleotides not matched to a gene: 4. CDR1 SEHNR and CDR2 FQNEAQ come from the germline V gene (reference sequence). The CDR3 has 17 residues. The DNA for the CDR3 is TGTGCCAGCAGCTTGGACAGGGGGCTGGGAACTAATGAAAAACTGTTTTTT. Translating gives CASSLDRGLGTNEKLFF.

The chain links TRBV27 to TRBJ2-7, with D perhaps TRBD2 (5 bases). Germline V gene lookup returns CDR1 MNHEY and CDR2 SMNVEV (reference sequence). Trimming removed 2 bases at V and 5 bases at J, with 7 bases between. The CDR3 is 12 amino acids. CDR3 nucleotide sequence: TGTGCCAGCAGTTTAAACGGGAACGAGCAGTACTTC. Translated, it gives CASSLNGNEQYF.

In regard to this clone: Other DNA sequences in this sample translate to the same CDR3. The chain uses TRBV5-1 and TRBJ2-2; D is unclear. Germline-derived CDR1 and CDR2 are SGHRS and YFSETQ. The CDR3 runs to 11 residues. The ends were cut back, 5 bases at V and 4 bases at J, with 3 bases in the middle. CDR3 protein: CASRFTGELFF. CDR3 DNA sequence: TGCGCCAGCAGGTTCACCGGGGAGCTGTTTTTT.